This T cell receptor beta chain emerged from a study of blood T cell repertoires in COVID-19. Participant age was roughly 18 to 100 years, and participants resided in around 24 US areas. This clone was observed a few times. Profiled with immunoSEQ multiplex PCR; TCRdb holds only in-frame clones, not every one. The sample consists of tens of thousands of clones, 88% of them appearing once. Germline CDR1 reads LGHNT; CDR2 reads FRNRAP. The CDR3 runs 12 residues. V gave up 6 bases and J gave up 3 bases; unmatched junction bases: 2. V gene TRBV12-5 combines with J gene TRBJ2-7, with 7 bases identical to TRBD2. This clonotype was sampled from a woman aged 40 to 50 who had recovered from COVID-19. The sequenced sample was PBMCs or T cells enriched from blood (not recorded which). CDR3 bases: TGTGCTAGTGGGGGGGAGGGCTACGAGCAGTACTTC. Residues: CASGGEGYEQYF. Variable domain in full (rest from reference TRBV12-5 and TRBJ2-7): DARVTQTPRHKVTEMGQEVTMRCQPILGHNTVFWYRQTMMQGLELLAYFRNRAPLDDSGMPKDRFSAEMPDATLATLKIQPSEPRDSAVYFCASGGEGYEQYFGPGTRLTVT.